This T cell receptor beta chain was recorded in a study of shared clonotypes between healthy human individuals. The study, taken as a whole, reports: Across subsets, estimated richness was generally greater for naive than for memory populations. The authors sampled blood alone, and tissue repertoires likely differ.

Original methodology: ImmunoSEQ gave junction-only sequences without quality scores, so filtering differed. Assay used: immunoSEQ multiplex PCR; TCRdb lists only in-frame clones, some missing. V, J and clone size reflect that table, while D and trimming were determined from the DNA. The sample has about 2,500,000 clones, about 92% seen once. The CDR3 totals 16 residues. Germline CDR1 SGHKS, CDR2 YYEKEE (reference sequence). V was clipped by 4 bases and J by 4 bases; unmatched bases: 12. Those who donated were healthy HIV-negative adults, with no recent acute infections or vaccinations reported. Notes on this clone: Antigen specificity is unknown.

The specimen sequenced was naive CD4+ T cells sorted from blood. The subset here: CD45RA+ positively selected. The receptor comes from a man younger than 35 in good health. The chain employs TRBV5-5 and TRBJ2-5; 8 positions agree with TRBD2. The CDR3 region has the DNA TGTGCCAGCAGCCCAAAGGCGGGGGGATCCACAGAGACCCAGTACTTC. This codes for CASSPKAGGSTETQYF.